The entry below describes one T cell receptor (beta chain). The antigen is not known. V shed 5 bases and J 4 bases; nucleotides not matched to a gene: 9. CDR3 length: 16 residues. Germline CDR1 and CDR2: LNHDA and SQIVND (reference sequence). Sequencing was performed with immunoSEQ multiplex PCR; in TCRdb, only in-frame clones are kept and a portion is missing. The sample lists around 99,000 clones; under 95% were seen once. The data stem from a study of T cell responses to AZD1222 COVID-19 vaccine. The wider study: Second doses that came at about 4 or about 12 weeks were put together.

Study outcomes and limitations: Baseline serology detected seropositivity in only a handful of AZD1222 recipients.

The specimen was peripheral blood, collected on day 0 of AZD1222 vaccination. The TCR comes from an adult in good health. The chain has TRBV19 and TRBJ2-2; TRBD1 aligns across 8 bases. CDR3: CASSPPQGAFTGELFF. DNA of the CDR3: TGTGCCAGTAGTCCTCCCCAGGGGGCGTTCACCGGGGAGCTGTTTTTT.